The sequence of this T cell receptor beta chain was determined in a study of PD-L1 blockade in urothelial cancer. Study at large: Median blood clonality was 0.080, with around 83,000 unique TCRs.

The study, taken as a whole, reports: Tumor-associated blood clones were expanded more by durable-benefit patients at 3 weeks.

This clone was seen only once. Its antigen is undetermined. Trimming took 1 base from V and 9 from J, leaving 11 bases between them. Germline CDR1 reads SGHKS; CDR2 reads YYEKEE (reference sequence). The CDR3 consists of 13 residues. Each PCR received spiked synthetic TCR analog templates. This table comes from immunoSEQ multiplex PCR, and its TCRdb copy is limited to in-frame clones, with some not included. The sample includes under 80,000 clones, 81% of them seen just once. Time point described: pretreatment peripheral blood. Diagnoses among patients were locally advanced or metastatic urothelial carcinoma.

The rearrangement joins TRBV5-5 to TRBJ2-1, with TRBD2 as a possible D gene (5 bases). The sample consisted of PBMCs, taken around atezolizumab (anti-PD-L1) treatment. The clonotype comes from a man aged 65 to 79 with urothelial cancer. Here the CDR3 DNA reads TGTGCCAGCAGCTTGTCTCTAGCTGGTGAGCAGTTCTTC. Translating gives CASSLSLAGEQFF.